This TCR beta chain stems from a study of T cells in Graves' hyperthyroidism and ophthalmopathy. It was RNA transcripts that yielded the amplified TCR beta CDR3 regions. Carried out on the TCR CDR3, a first-round RT-PCR used the HTBI primer set. TCRdb reanalysed the multiplex PCR reads using MiXCR and keeps one entry per CDR3 protein. In the table there are 310,000 or so distinct CDR3 sequences, over 15% of which are singletons. CDR1 is KGHSH and CDR2 is LQKENI in the germline V gene. This CDR3 comprises 13 residues. V shed 3 bases and J 7 bases; nucleotides not matched to a gene: 3. Relative to its sample, this clonotype is medium-sized.

The clonotype was recovered from a woman aged 55-70 years with Graves' ophthalmopathy. Material for sequencing was blood. V usage is TRBV18 and J usage is TRBJ1-1; TRBD1 agrees at 9 bases. CDR3 protein: CASSPGTGNEAFF. The CDR3 DNA is TGTGCCAGCTCACCTGGGACAGGGAATGAAGCTTTCTTT.